Sequencing of this T cell receptor beta chain was carried out in a study of shared clonotypes between healthy human individuals. The CDR3 has 13 residues. V lost 3 bases, J lost 14 bases, and 7 bases stayed unmatched. Germline CDR1 and CDR2: KGHSH and LQKENI. Sequenced by immunoSEQ multiplex PCR; TCRdb stores in-frame clones only, minus some. The profile shows 400,000 to 500,000 clones, approximately 79% of them singletons. The genes are TRBV18 and TRBJ1-6, with 7 bases that match TRBD1. The clonotype was recovered from a middle-aged woman in good health. Some clones in this sample may be carry-over from other donors' samples. Material: PBMCs. CDR3 nucleotides: TGTGCCAGCTCACCTACAGGGGAGCCCACCCTCCACTTT. It yields the protein CASSPTGEPTLHF.